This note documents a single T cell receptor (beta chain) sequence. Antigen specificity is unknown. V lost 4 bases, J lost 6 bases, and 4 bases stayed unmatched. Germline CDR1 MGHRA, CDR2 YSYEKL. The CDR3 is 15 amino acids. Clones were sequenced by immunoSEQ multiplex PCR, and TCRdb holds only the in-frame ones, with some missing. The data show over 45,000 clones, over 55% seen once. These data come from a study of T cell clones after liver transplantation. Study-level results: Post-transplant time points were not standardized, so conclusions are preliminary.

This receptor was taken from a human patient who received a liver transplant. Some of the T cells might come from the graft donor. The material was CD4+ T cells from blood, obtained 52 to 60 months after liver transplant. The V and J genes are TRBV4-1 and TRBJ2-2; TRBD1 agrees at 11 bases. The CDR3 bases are TGCGCCAGCAGCCCCGGACAGGGGGCCCCCGGGGAGCTGTTTTTT. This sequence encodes CASSPGQGAPGELFF.